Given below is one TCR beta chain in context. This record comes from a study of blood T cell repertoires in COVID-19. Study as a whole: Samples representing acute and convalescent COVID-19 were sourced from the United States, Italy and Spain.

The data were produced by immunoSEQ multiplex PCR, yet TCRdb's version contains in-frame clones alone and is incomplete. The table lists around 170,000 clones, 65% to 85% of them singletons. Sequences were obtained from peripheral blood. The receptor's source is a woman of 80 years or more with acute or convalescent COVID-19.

The CDR3 DNA reads as TGCGCCAGCAGTGAGTCAGGGAGATCTGGGAATCAGCCCCAGCATTTT. It yields the protein CASSESGRSGNQPQHF. The genes are TRBV10-2 and TRBJ1-5; D gene unclear. The V end was cut by 0 bases, the J end by 4 bases, with 13 bases between. The length of the CDR3 is 16 residues. Germline V gene data show CDR1 as WSHSY and CDR2 as SAAADI.